This TCR beta chain was observed in a study of T cell changes during pregnancy in multiple sclerosis. The data were produced by immunoSEQ multiplex PCR, yet TCRdb's version contains in-frame clones alone and is incomplete. The data hold roughly 72,000 clones, with 90% to 95% observed a single time. J was trimmed by 8 bases and V by 2 bases; bases with no gene match: 7. The CDR3 sequence is 15 residues long. Germline V gives CDR1 ENHRY, CDR2 SYGVKD. Sequences were derived from CD4+ T cells from peripheral blood mononuclear cells, sampled before pregnancy. This TCR came from a female donor with multiple sclerosis, enrolled in a pregnancy study. V gene TRBV10-3 combines with J gene TRBJ1-4; 8 bases agree with TRBD1. CDR3 sequence: CAISEKQGGTEKLFF. The CDR3 DNA reads TGTGCCATCAGTGAGAAACAGGGGGGGACAGAAAAACTGTTTTTT.